Given below is one T cell receptor (beta chain) in context. The antigen is undetermined. The CDR3 runs 11 residues. The V end lost 7 bases, the J end lost 6 bases, and 11 bases lay between the germline ends. Looked up from germline, CDR1 is DFQATT and CDR2 is SNEGSKA (reference sequence). This entry is derived from a study of cytomegalovirus exposure and HLA in healthy donors. Background on the study: There were approximately 85 million unique TCRs (from HLA-typed donors) in an early data release. Regarding the study as a whole: Later genetic work tied a missense DCLRE1C variant to beta-chain V and J trimming. DRB1 had the most TCR associations and HLA-C the fewest, a later analysis found, with rates varying by HLA locus. Immune exposure data for these donors was limited to CMV serostatus.

This PCR relied on a set of 60 Vbeta primers and 13 Jbeta primers. Sequencing was performed with immunoSEQ multiplex PCR; in TCRdb, only in-frame clones are kept and a portion is missing. The table includes 240,000 or so clones, roughly 82% detected once. This clonotype originated in a woman aged 35 to 49 in good health and CMV-seropositive. Sequenced input: PBMCs. This sequence joins TRBV20-1 and TRBJ2-3, with D tentatively TRBD2 (7 bases). DNA for the CDR3: TGCAGTGGCGGGGGCCCGGATACGCAGTATTTT. This codes for CSGGGPDTQYF.